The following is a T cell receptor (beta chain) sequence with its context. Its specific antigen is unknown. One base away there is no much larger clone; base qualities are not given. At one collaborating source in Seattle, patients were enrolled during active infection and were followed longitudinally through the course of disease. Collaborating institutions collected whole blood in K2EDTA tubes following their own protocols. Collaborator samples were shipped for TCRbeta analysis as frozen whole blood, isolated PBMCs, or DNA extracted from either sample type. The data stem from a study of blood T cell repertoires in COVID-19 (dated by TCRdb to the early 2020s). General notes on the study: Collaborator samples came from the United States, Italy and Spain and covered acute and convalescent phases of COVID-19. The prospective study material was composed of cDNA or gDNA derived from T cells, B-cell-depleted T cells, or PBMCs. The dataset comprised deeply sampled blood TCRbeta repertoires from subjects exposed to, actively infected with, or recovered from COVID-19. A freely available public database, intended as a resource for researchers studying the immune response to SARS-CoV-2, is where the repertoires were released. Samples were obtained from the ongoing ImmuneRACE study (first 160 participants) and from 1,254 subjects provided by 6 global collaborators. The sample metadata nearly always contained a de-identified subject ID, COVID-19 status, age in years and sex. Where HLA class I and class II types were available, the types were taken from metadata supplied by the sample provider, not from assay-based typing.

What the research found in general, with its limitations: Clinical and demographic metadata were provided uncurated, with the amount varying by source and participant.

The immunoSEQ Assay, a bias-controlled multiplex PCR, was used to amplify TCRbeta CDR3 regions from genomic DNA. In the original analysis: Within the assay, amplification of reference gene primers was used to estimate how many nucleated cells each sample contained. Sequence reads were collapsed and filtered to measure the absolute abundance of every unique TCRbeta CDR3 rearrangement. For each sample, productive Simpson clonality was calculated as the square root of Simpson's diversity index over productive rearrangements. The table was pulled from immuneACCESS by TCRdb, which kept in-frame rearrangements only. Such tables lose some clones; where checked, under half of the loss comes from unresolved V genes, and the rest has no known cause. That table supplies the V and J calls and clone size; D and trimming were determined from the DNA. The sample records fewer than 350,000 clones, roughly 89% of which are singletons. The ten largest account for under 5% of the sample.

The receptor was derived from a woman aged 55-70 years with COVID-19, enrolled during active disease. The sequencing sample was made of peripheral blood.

The DNA sequence is as follows: TGCGCCAGCAGCTGGGGCGTTAACACTGAAGCTTTCTTT. It translates to CASSWGVNTEAFF. This sequence uses TRBV5-1 and TRBJ1-1; TRBD1 might be the D gene, on 5 matching bases. The V end loses 3 bases and the J end loses 2 bases, and a stretch of 8 bases separates them. Its CDR3 holds 13 amino acids, cysteine through phenylalanine. CDR3 DNA is the only sequence kept; it has 39 bases, read in frame from the first base. Via the germline V gene, CDR1 is SGHRS and CDR2 YFSETQ.